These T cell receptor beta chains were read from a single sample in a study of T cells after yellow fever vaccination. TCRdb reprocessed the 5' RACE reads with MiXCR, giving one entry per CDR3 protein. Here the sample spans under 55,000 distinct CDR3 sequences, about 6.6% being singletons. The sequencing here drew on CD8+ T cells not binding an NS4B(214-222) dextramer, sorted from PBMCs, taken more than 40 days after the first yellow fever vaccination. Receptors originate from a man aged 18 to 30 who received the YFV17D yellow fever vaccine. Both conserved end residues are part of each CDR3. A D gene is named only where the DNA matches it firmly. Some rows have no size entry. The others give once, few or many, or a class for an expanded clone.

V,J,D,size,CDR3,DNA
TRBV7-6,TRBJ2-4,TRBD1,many,CASSPGTENIQYF,TGTGCCAGCAGCCCGGGGACAGAAAACATTCAGTACTTC
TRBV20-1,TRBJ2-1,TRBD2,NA,CSARGTSGGQGNEQFF,TGCAGTGCTAGGGGGACTAGCGGGGGGCAAGGCAATGAGCAGTTCTTC
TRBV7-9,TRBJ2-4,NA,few,CASSSTILAKNIQYF,TGTGCCAGCAGCTCCACTATCCTAGCCAAAAACATTCAGTACTTC
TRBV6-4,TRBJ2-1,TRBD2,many,CASAPSGGAYEQFF,TGTGCCAGCGCCCCTAGCGGGGGGGCCTATGAGCAGTTCTTC
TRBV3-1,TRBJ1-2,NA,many,CASNLMDQGTYGYTF,TGTGCCAGCAACCTTATGGATCAGGGGACTTATGGCTACACCTTC
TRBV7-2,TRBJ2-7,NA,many,CATSRGNEQYF,TGTGCCACCTCACGGGGCAACGAGCAGTACTTC
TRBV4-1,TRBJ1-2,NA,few,CASSQPDSPNYGYTF,TGCGCCAGCAGCCAGCCGGACAGCCCTAACTATGGCTACACCTTC
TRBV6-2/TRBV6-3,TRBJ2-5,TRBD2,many,CASSYLWTSGETQYF,TGTGCCAGCAGTTACCTCTGGACTAGCGGGGAGACCCAGTACTTC
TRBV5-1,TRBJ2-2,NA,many,CASSLDGPNTGELFF,TGCGCCAGCAGCTTGGACGGACCTAACACCGGGGAGCTGTTTTTT
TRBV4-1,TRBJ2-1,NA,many,CASSHKEIKDHNEQFF,TGCGCCAGCAGCCATAAAGAAATAAAGGATCACAATGAGCAGTTCTTC
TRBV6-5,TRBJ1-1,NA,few,CASSYSRTGKEAFF,TGTGCCAGCAGTTACTCAAGGACCGGGAAAGAAGCTTTCTTT
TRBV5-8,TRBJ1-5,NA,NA,CASSAGAGRPQHF,TGTGCCAGCAGCGCAGGGGCCGGGAGGCCCCAGCATTTT
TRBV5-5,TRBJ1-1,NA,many,CASSLGAPGGTEAFF,TGTGCCAGCAGCTTGGGGGCGCCCGGTGGTACTGAAGCTTTCTTT
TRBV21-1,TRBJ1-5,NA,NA,CASSKASGVYSNQPQHF,TGTGCCAGCAGCAAAGCGAGTGGGGTTTATAGCAATCAGCCCCAGCATTTT
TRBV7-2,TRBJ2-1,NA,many,CASSLPTGTLTNEQFF,TGTGCCAGCAGCTTACCTACAGGGACCCTTACCAATGAGCAGTTCTTC
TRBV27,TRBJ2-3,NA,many,CASSLSTDTQYF,TGTGCCAGCAGTCTTAGCACAGATACGCAGTATTTT
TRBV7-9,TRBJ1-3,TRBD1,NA,CASSSDRVSGNTIYF,TGTGCCAGCAGCTCGGACAGGGTGTCTGGAAACACCATATATTTT
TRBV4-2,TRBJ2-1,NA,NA,CASGPGGRHNEQFF,TGTGCCAGCGGCCCCGGGGGCCGGCACAATGAGCAGTTCTTC
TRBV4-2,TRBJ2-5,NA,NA,CASRRGQNSETQYF,TGTGCCAGCAGGCGGGGACAGAATTCGGAGACCCAGTACTTC
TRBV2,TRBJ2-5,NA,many,CASSDLTVMETQYF,TGTGCCAGCAGTGATTTAACCGTAATGGAGACCCAGTACTTC
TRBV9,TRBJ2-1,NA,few,CASGPGAYNEQFF,TGTGCCAGCGGCCCGGGGGCCTACAATGAGCAGTTCTTC
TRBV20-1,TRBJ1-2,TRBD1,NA,CSARDGTVYGYTF,TGCAGTGCTAGAGACGGGACAGTCTATGGCTACACCTTC
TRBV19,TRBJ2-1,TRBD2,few,CASRQSGERNEQFF,TGTGCCAGTAGACAAAGCGGGGAAAGAAATGAGCAGTTCTTC
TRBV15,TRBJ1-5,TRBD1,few,CATSLQGGSQPQHF,TGTGCCACCAGCTTGCAGGGGGGAAGTCAGCCCCAGCATTTT
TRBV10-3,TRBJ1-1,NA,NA,CAISESYGGGSSFAEAFF,TGTGCCATCAGTGAGTCGTATGGCGGTGGTTCGAGTTTCGCTGAAGCTTTCTTT
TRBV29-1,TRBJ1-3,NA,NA,CSVDVRGSGNTIYF,TGCAGCGTTGACGTCCGGGGATCGGGAAACACCATATATTTT
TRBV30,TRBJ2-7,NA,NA,CAWSVTYEQYF,TGTGCCTGGAGTGTAACCTACGAGCAGTACTTC
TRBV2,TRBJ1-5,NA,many,CASTGGLSNQPQHF,TGTGCCAGCACCGGAGGCCTTAGCAATCAGCCCCAGCATTTT
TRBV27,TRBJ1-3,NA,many,CASGLTASGNTIYF,TGTGCCAGCGGCTTGACAGCTTCTGGAAACACCATATATTTT
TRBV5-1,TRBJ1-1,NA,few,CASSLRSSSFMNTEAFF,TGCGCCAGCAGCTTGAGAAGCTCTAGCTTCATGAACACTGAAGCTTTCTTT
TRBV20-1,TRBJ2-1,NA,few,CSAREILRVWSSYNEQFF,TGCAGTGCTAGAGAGATACTCCGGGTCTGGAGCTCCTACAATGAGCAGTTCTTC
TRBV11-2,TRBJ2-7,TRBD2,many,CASSPIGGGWEQYF,TGTGCCAGCAGCCCTATAGGCGGGGGTTGGGAGCAGTACTTC
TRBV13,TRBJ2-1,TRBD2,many,CASSLNSGGPYNEQFF,TGTGCCAGCAGCTTAAATAGCGGGGGGCCCTACAATGAGCAGTTCTTC
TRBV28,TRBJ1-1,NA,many,CASSFPQSPGTEAFF,TGTGCCAGCAGTTTTCCACAGAGTCCAGGGACTGAAGCTTTCTTT
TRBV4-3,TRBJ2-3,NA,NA,CASSQDKVVTQYF,TGCGCCAGCAGCCAAGATAAAGTAGTTACGCAGTATTTT
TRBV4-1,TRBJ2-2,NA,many,CASSQSPGTGELFF,TGCGCCAGCAGCCAATCCCCGGGGACCGGGGAGCTGTTTTTT
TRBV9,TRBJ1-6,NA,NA,CASSVGSGTYNSPLHF,TGTGCCAGCAGCGTAGGTTCAGGGACCTATAATTCACCCCTCCACTTT
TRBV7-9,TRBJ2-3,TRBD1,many,CASSLERGPADTQYF,TGTGCCAGCAGCTTAGAGAGGGGGCCCGCAGATACGCAGTATTTT
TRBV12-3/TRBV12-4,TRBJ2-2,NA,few,CASSLEVTEWNTGELFF,TGTGCCAGCAGTTTAGAGGTCACAGAATGGAACACCGGGGAGCTGTTTTTT
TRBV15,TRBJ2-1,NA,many,CATRGPMSSYNEQFF,TGTGCCACCCGGGGACCGATGAGCTCCTACAATGAGCAGTTCTTC
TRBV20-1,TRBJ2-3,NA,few,CCAWGLAELSTDTQYF,NA
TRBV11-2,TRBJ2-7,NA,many,CASSWGTANEQYF,TGTGCCAGCAGCTGGGGGACGGCCAACGAGCAGTACTTC
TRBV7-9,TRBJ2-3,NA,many,CASSPGRVPPDTQYF,TGTGCCAGCAGCCCGGGGCGCGTTCCCCCAGATACGCAGTATTTT
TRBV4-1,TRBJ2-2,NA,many,CASSDLVANTGELFF,TGCGCCAGCAGCGACCTCGTCGCGAACACCGGGGAGCTGTTTTTT
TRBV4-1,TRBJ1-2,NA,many,CASSQEGRLDYGYTF,TGCGCCAGCAGCCAAGAAGGGCGGCTGGACTATGGCTACACCTTC
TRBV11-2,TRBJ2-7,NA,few,CASSLGDDEQYF,TGTGCCAGCAGCTTGGGAGACGACGAGCAGTACTTC
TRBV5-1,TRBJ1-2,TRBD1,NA,CASSATGAEDLFYGYTF,TGCGCCAGCAGCGCTACAGGGGCCGAAGACCTCTTCTATGGCTACACCTTC
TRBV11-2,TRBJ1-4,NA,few,CASSFRGIGEKLFF,TGTGCCAGCAGCTTCCGGGGTATCGGTGAAAAACTGTTTTTT
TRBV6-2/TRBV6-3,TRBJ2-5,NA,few,CASSIADVEETQYF,TGTGCCAGCAGCATCGCGGACGTAGAAGAGACCCAGTACTTC
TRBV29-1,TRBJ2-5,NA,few,CSVEYLIDSQETQYF,TGCAGCGTTGAGTATCTAATAGATTCGCAAGAGACCCAGTACTTC
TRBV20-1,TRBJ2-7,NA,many,CSALGQYEQYF,TGCAGTGCGCTCGGACAGTACGAGCAGTACTTC
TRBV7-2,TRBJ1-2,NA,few,CASPQSPNYGYTF,TGTGCCAGCCCTCAGTCTCCGAACTATGGCTACACCTTC
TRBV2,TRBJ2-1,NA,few,CASITGKDNEQFF,TGTGCCAGCATAACCGGGAAAGACAATGAGCAGTTCTTC
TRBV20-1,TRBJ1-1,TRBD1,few,CSAGRTGVRHEAFF,TGCAGTGCTGGACGGACAGGAGTGCGGCATGAAGCTTTCTTT